This T cell receptor (beta chain) was documented in a study of cytomegalovirus exposure and HLA in healthy donors. This clone has just one count. Antigen: not known. The PCR was carried out with 60 Vbeta primers and 13 Jbeta primers. Clones were sequenced by immunoSEQ multiplex PCR, and TCRdb holds only the in-frame ones, with some missing. Among approximately 190,000 clones listed, approximately 77% were seen once. Germline CDR1 reads LGHNA; CDR2 reads YSLEER. Trimming took 0 bases from V and 0 from J, leaving 7 bases between them. The CDR3 runs to 15 residues. Overall study results and limits: Earlier analysis found most TCR beta V segments productive about 87% or about 30% of the time.

This TCR was sampled from a man aged 35-49 years in good health and CMV-seropositive. The genes are TRBV4-3 and TRBJ2-3, with D tentatively TRBD2 (5 bases). Sequencing was done on a sample of PBMCs. The CDR3, as DNA: TGCGCCAGCAGCCAAGATCGGAGGAGCACAGATACGCAGTATTTT. Residues: CASSQDRRSTDTQYF.